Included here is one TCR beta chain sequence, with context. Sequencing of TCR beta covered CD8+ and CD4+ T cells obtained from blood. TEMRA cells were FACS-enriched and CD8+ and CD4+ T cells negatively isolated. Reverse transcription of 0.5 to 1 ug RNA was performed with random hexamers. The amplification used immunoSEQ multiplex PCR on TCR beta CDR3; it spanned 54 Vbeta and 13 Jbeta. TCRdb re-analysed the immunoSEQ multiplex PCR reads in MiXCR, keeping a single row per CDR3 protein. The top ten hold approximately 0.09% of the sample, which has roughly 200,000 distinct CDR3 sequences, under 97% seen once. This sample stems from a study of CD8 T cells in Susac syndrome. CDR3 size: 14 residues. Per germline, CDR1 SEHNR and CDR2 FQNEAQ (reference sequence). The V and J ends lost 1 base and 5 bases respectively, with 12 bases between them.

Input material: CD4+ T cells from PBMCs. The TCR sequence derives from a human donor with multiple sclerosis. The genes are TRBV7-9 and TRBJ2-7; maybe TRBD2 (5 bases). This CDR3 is CASSLEASWDEQYF. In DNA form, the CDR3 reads TGTGCCAGCAGCTTAGAGGCTAGCTGGGACGAGCAGTACTTC.